Presented here are 28 T cell receptor beta chains from one specimen sequenced in a study of memory CD4+ T cells and cytomegalovirus serostatus. Generated by immunoSEQ multiplex PCR, the TCRdb table keeps only in-frame clones and is missing some. The sample carries about 48,000 clones, more than 70% recorded once. The sort gate was single viable CD3+CD4+CD8-CD45RO+ cells for memory CD4+ T cells. The material sequenced was memory CD4+ T cells from blood. The receptors shown here come from an adult in good health and CMV-seronegative.

The genes are TRBV20-1 and TRBJ1-2, with D possibly TRBD1 on 5 matching bases. Germline V gene sequence: CDR1 DFQATT, CDR2 SNEGSKA (reference sequence). Trimming took off 6 bases at V and 4 bases at J, with 9 bases between the two ends. This CDR3 has 11 residues. CDR3 protein: CSASGGYGYTF. CDR3 in DNA: TGCAGTGCCAGCGGGGGCTATGGCTACACCTTC.

The gene calls are TRBV12-5 and TRBJ2-5; D gene ambiguous. The germline V gene has CDR1 LGHNT and CDR2 FRNRAP. The CDR3 is 13 residues long. The V end was cut by 4 bases, the J end by 4 bases, with 10 bases between. The CDR3 reads CASGSGSRETQYF. The CDR3 nucleotides are TGTGCTAGTGGTTCCGGGTCGCGAGAGACCCAGTACTTC.

As DNA, the CDR3 is TGTGCCAGCAGCTTGGCGATAGGAGGCTATGGCTACACCTTC. Protein product: CASSLAIGGYGYTF. The chain couples TRBV5-4 to TRBJ1-2; D uncertain. The CDR3 sequence is 14 residues long. Germline CDR1 SGHNT, CDR2 YYREEE (reference sequence). Trimming removed 0 bases from V and 4 bases from J, with 10 bases in between.

The V gene is TRBV27, the J gene TRBJ2-1, with 9 positions matching TRBD2. The V segment lost 2 bases and the J segment 12 bases; nucleotides outside the gene matches: 17. Germline CDR1 reads MNHEY; CDR2 reads SMNVEV (reference sequence). This CDR3 spans 17 amino acids. The CDR3 DNA sequence: TGTGCCAGCAGTTTAACCCCTACAGGGACTAGCCATGCTGGGCAGTTCTTC. Its translation: CASSLTPTGTSHAGQFF.

V gene TRBV7-9 combines with J gene TRBJ1-3; D might be TRBD1 (6 bases). CDR1 is SEHNR and CDR2 is FQNEAQ in the germline V gene (reference sequence). V lost 5 bases and J 0 bases, leaving 11 bases between the germline ends. This CDR3 has 15 amino acids. The CDR3 reads CASSPTGISGNTIYF. CDR3 nucleotide sequence: TGTGCCAGCAGCCCCACAGGGATCTCTGGAAACACCATATATTTT. Full variable domain (rest looked up from reference TRBV7-9 and TRBJ1-3): DTGVSQNPRHKITKRGQNVTFRCDPISEHNRLYWYRQTLGQGPEFLTYFQNEAQLEKSRLLSDRFSAERPKGSFSTLEIQRTEQGDSAMYLCASSPTGISGNTIYFGEGSWLTVV.

The CDR3 protein is CASSKKRPNEKLFF. DNA for the CDR3: TGTGCCAGCAGCAAAAAGCGTCCTAATGAAAAACTGTTTTTT. V is TRBV21-1 and J is TRBJ1-4. TRBV21-1 is noted as a pseudogene. CDR3 length equals 14 residues.

This chain uses TRBV21-1 with TRBJ1-2; the table gives TRBD1 as D, unverified against the DNA. TRBV21-1 is a recognized pseudogene. This CDR3 is built from 17 residues. CDR3 bases: TGTGCCAGCAGCATTTCGGGTCACGGGGACAGGGTTTATGGCTACACCTTC. The encoded protein is CASSISGHGDRVYGYTF.

The chain carries TRBV4-1 and TRBJ2-5; 11 positions match TRBD2. The junction had 9 bases not matched to a gene; V was cut back by 5 bases and J by 1 base. CDR1 is MGHRA and CDR2 is YSYEKL in the germline V gene. The CDR3 has 17 residues. This CDR3 is CASSVGLAGGSQETQYF. The DNA for the CDR3 is TGCGCCAGCAGCGTGGGGCTAGCGGGGGGCAGCCAAGAGACCCAGTACTTC.

V gene TRBV28 combines with J gene TRBJ2-7; no definite D call. V lost 3 bases and J lost 4, with 4 bases in between. Germline CDR1 MDHEN, CDR2 SYDVKM. The CDR3 runs 11 residues. In DNA form, the CDR3 reads TGTGCCAGCAGTTTCAGTTACGAGCAGTACTTC. Translating it yields CASSFSYEQYF.

This clone has just a few counts. V gene TRBV5-1 combines with J gene TRBJ1-6, with TRBD1 identical over 11 bases. With 0 bases clipped from V and 2 bases from J, the junction kept 4 bases outside the gene matches. This CDR3 spans 18 amino acids. Germline CDR1 reads SGHRS; CDR2 reads YFSETQ. The CDR3 DNA follows: TGCGCCAGCAGCTTGGGGACAGGGGGCACAACCTATAATTCACCCCTCCACTTT. This translates into CASSLGTGGTTYNSPLHF.

The V gene is TRBV7-9, the J gene TRBJ1-3, with D uncertain. This CDR3 contains 17 residues. Trimming took off 7 bases at V and 0 bases at J, with 19 bases between the two ends. CDR1 and CDR2 from the germline V gene are SEHNR and FQNEAQ (reference sequence). CDR3 protein: CASTFRTSRISGNTIYF. In DNA form, the CDR3 reads TGTGCCAGCACCTTTAGGACCAGCCGGATCTCTGGAAACACCATATATTTT.

This clone was observed once. The chain combines TRBV5-4 with TRBJ2-1; 11 bases map to TRBD1. J lost 9 bases, V lost 1 base, and 6 bases had no gene match. The CDR3 totals 15 residues. CDR1 is SGHNT, CDR2 YYREEE, per germline (reference sequence). The CDR3, as DNA: TGTGCCAGCAGCTTGTCCGGACAGGGGGCGATTGAGCAGTTCTTC. Its translation: CASSLSGQGAIEQFF.

The chain is built from TRBV19 and TRBJ1-5; D uncertain. V lost 3 bases and J lost 4, with 4 bases in between. This CDR3 has 12 amino acids. Germline V gene lookup returns CDR1 LNHDA and CDR2 SQIVND (reference sequence). The CDR3 is CASSMVNQPQHF. CDR3 nucleotide sequence: TGTGCCAGTAGTATGGTAAATCAGCCCCAGCATTTT.

The genes are TRBV7-9 and TRBJ2-7; perhaps TRBD1 as D (5 bases). Trimming pared 5 bases from V and 4 bases from J, leaving 18 bases between. CDR1 is SEHNR and CDR2 is FQNEAQ in the germline V gene (reference sequence). The CDR3 spans 15 residues. The CDR3 DNA reads as TGTGCCAGCAGCAACACAGGAACTTCAAGGTACGAGCAGTACTTC. Encoded protein: CASSNTGTSRYEQYF.

In DNA form, the CDR3 reads TGTGCCAGCAGTAAAACAGGGGCAAGAGGCTACACCTTC. As protein: CASSKTGARGYTF. This chain connects TRBV6-1 to TRBJ1-2; 7 nucleotides agree with TRBD1. This CDR3 contains 13 residues. Trimming at V came to 5 bases and at J to 8 bases, leaving 8 bases not matched to a gene. From germline, CDR1 is MNHNS and CDR2 SASEGT.

The chain links TRBV7-2 to TRBJ2-1; TRBD2 matches at 11 bases. The length of the CDR3 is 15 residues. Trimming took 5 bases from V and 2 from J; bases not matched to a gene: 2. Germline CDR1 and CDR2: SGHTA and FQGNSA. DNA of the CDR3: TGTGCCAGCAGCCCGGGACTAGCGGCCTACAATGAGCAGTTCTTC. Amino acids: CASSPGLAAYNEQFF.

The V and J genes are TRBV5-8 and TRBJ2-1; 11 bases are a match to TRBD2. The CDR3 sequence is 19 residues long. The V gene end was trimmed by 4 bases and the J gene end by 4 bases; junction bases not matched to a gene: 16. Germline CDR1 and CDR2: SGHTS and YDEGEE. CDR3 nucleotides: TGTGCCAGCAGCGGAGGACTCCTAGCGGGGGGACTTAAATACAATGAGCAGTTCTTC. Its translation: CASSGGLLAGGLKYNEQFF. Filled out from reference TRBV5-8 and TRBJ2-1, the complete variable domain reads EAGVTQSPTHLIKTRGQQATLRCSPISGHTSVYWYQQALGLGLQFLLWYDEGEERNRGNFPPRFSGRQFPNYSSELNVNALELEDSALYLCASSGGLLAGGLKYNEQFFGPGTRLTVL.

The gene calls are TRBV5-1 and TRBJ2-1, with TRBD2 matching 12 bases. The V and J ends lost 7 bases and 8 bases, in that order; junction bases with no gene match: 4. The CDR3 is made up of 13 amino acids. CDR1 and CDR2 (germline): SGHRS, YFSETQ. The CDR3 nucleotides read TGCGCCAGCCGACTAGCGGGAGTGCATGAGCAGTTCTTC. Encoded protein: CASRLAGVHEQFF. The whole variable domain, filled in from reference TRBV5-1 and TRBJ2-1, reads KAGVTQTPRYLIKTRGQQVTLSCSPISGHRSVSWYQQTPGQGLQFLFEYFSETQRNKGNFPGRFSGRQFSNSRSEMNVSTLELGDSALYLCASRLAGVHEQFFGPGTRLTVL.

This clone was recorded a few times. The rearrangement links TRBV2 to TRBJ2-5, with 11 bases matching TRBD1. The CDR3 has 16 residues. After removal of 3 bases from V and 2 bases from J, the junction contained 5 bases not matched to a gene. Germline CDR1 reads SNHLY; CDR2 reads FYNNEI. The CDR3 protein is CASSDGTGGLQETQYF. CDR3 DNA: TGTGCCAGCAGTGATGGGACAGGGGGGTTGCAAGAGACCCAGTACTTC.

The chain links TRBV5-4 to TRBJ2-7; weak D call: TRBD2 (6 bases). CDR3 length: 13 amino acids. Deletions cut 3 bases from V and 6 bases from J, with 13 bases between. Germline V gene data show CDR1 as SGHNT and CDR2 as YYREEE (reference sequence). The CDR3 DNA reads TGTGCCAGCAGCTCCGGGCCGGGGGTCGAGCAGTACTTC. Its protein product is CASSSGPGVEQYF.

This chain connects TRBV2 to TRBJ1-1; no clear D gene. The germline V gene encodes CDR1 SNHLY and CDR2 FYNNEI. Between the trimmed V and J ends, which lost 6 bases and 0 bases, there was a span of 11 bases. This CDR3 is built from 14 residues. CDR3 sequence: CASRDRNVNTEAFF. In DNA form, the CDR3 reads TGTGCCAGCAGGGATCGCAACGTGAACACTGAAGCTTTCTTT.

V and J are TRBV11-2 and TRBJ1-1; no clear D gene. V was shortened by 0 bases and J by 5 bases, with 13 bases between the two germline ends. There are 15 residues in the CDR3. CDR1 and CDR2 (germline): SGHAT, FQNNGV. CDR3 coding DNA: TGTGCCAGCAGCTTAGATCATGATAGGCAGACTGAAGCTTTCTTT. Translating it yields CASSLDHDRQTEAFF.

The J gene is TRBJ1-3, the V gene TRBV5-1, with a weak D call TRBD1 (5 bases). V dropped 1 base and J dropped 0 bases, with 5 bases sitting between them. The CDR3 runs to 14 residues. Looked up from germline, CDR1 is SGHRS and CDR2 is YFSETQ. This CDR3 is CASSLQGSGNTIYF. CDR3 in DNA: TGCGCCAGCAGCTTGCAGGGCTCTGGAAACACCATATATTTT.

The genes are TRBV25-1 and TRBJ1-4; D uncertain. This CDR3 has 14 amino acids. Germline loops: CDR1 MGHDK, CDR2 SYGVNS. Between the trimmed V and J ends, which lost 1 base and 5 bases, there was a span of 8 bases. As DNA, the CDR3 is TGTGCCAGCAGTGAATCCGGGCAGAATGAAAAACTGTTTTTT. Its protein product is CASSESGQNEKLFF.

The rearrangement uses TRBV5-1 and TRBJ1-2, with 8 bases matching TRBD1. This CDR3 has 13 amino acids. Unmatched junction bases numbered 5, after V lost 2 bases and J lost 8 bases. The V gene's germline CDR1 is SGHRS and CDR2 YFSETQ. The CDR3 DNA reads as TGCGCCAGCAGCTTTGGACAGGGAATGGGCTACACCTTC. Protein product: CASSFGQGMGYTF.

The chain joins TRBV6-6 to TRBJ1-2; the match to TRBD1 covers 7 bases. Germline values: CDR1 MNHNY, CDR2 SVGAGI (reference sequence). Trimming removed 0 bases from V and 6 bases from J; junction bases left unmatched: 7. The CDR3 is made up of 15 amino acids. The CDR3 loop is CASSYSVGTGDGYTF. The CDR3 bases are TGTGCCAGCAGTTACTCGGTGGGCACAGGGGATGGCTACACCTTC.

The chain couples TRBV6-5 to TRBJ1-5; the D is unclear. Germline V gene sequence: CDR1 MNHEY, CDR2 SVGAGI. Trimming cost V 6 bases and J 9 bases, with 15 bases left between them. The CDR3 is made up of 13 amino acids. The CDR3 loop is CASSRFGEGPQHF. CDR3 in DNA: TGTGCCAGCAGCCGGTTCGGGGAGGGGCCCCAGCATTTT.

The rearrangement uses TRBV28 and TRBJ2-7, with a tentative D call TRBD1 (5 bases). This CDR3 spans 13 amino acids. Germline V lookup: CDR1 MDHEN, CDR2 SYDVKM. The germline V and J ends were trimmed by 9 bases and 0 bases, with 12 bases remaining between them. CDR3 sequence (DNA): TGTGCCAGTCTTGACAGATCCTCCTACGAGCAGTACTTC. It codes for CASLDRSSYEQYF.